This T cell receptor beta chain was identified during a study of T cells in Graves' hyperthyroidism and ophthalmopathy. From RNA transcripts, TCR beta CDR3 regions were amplified. Using the HTBI primer set, a first-round RT-PCR was run on the TCR CDR3. Each CDR3 protein is one row after TCRdb ran MiXCR on the multiplex PCR reads. Of under 300,000 distinct CDR3 sequences listed, more than 14% were seen once; the top ten hold 13%. The junction had 6 bases not matched to a gene; V was cut back by 2 bases and J by 8 bases. The CDR3 covers 14 residues. Germline V gene lookup returns CDR1 ENHRY and CDR2 SYGVKD. This clonotype was seen repeatedly, ten times or more.

The clonotype comes from a woman aged 40 to 50 with Graves' hyperthyroidism that later progressed to Graves' ophthalmopathy. Input material: blood. The chain uses TRBV10-3 and TRBJ2-1, with 7 bases that match TRBD2. The CDR3 coding sequence is TGTGCCATCAGTGAGCCTGGGACTACCTATGAGCAGTTCTTC. Its protein product is CAISEPGTTYEQFF.